Here is one T cell receptor beta chain with its context. Its specificity is not known. CD8+ and CD4+ T cells taken from blood had their TCR beta sequenced. Negative isolation yielded the CD8+ and CD4+ T cells, while FACS enriched the TEMRA cells. CDR3 size: 13 residues. V shed 3 bases and J 5 bases; nucleotides not matched to a gene: 5. The germline CDR1 and CDR2 sequences are SQVTM and ANQGSEA. The authors reverse transcribed roughly 0.5 to 1 ug RNA with random hexamers. With immunoSEQ multiplex PCR, TCR beta CDR3 was amplified across 54 Vbeta and 13 Jbeta. TCRdb analysed the immunoSEQ multiplex PCR reads with MiXCR anew, one entry per CDR3 protein. The sample records 180,000 or so distinct CDR3 sequences, 85% to 95% being singletons. These data are taken from a study of CD8 T cells in Susac syndrome. Broader study findings: Individuals included in the TCR sequencing and HLA analysis were acknowledged by the study to be relatively few in number.

This chain uses TRBV29-1 with TRBJ2-5, with 8 positions matching TRBD1. Sequencing was carried out using CD4+ T cells from PBMCs. The TCR originated in a human donor in good health. The CDR3 nucleotides read TGCAGCGTTGAGGAGACAGGGGTCGAGACCCAGTACTTC. Its translation is CSVEETGVETQYF.